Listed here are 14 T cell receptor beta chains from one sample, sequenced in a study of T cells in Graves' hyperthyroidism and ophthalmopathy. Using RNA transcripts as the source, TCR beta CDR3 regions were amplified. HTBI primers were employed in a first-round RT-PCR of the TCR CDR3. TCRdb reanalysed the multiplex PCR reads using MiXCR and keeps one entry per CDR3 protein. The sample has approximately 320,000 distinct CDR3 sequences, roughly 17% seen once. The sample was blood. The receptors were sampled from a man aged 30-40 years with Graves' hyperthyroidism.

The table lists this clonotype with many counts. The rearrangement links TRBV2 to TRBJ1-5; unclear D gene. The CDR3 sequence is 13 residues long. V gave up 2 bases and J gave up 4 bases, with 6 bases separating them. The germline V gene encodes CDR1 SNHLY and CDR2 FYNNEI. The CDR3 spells CASSEIGNQPQHF. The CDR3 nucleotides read TGTGCCAGCAGTGAAATCGGGAATCAGCCCCAGCATTTT.

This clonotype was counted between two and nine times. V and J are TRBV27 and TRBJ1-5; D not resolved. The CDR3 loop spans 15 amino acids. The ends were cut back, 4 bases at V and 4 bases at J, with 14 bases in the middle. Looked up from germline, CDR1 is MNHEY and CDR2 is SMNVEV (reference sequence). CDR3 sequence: CASSSATGVNQPQHF. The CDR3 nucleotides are TGTGCCAGCAGTTCCGCCACCGGGGTAAATCAGCCCCAGCATTTT.

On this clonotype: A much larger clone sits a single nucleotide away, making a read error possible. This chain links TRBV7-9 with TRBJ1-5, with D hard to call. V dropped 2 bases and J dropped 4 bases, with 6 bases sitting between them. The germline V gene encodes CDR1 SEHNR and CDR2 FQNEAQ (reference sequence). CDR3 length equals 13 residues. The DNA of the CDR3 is TGTGCCAGCAGCTTAAAGGAAAATCAGCCCCAGCATTTT. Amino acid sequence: CASSLKENQPQHF.

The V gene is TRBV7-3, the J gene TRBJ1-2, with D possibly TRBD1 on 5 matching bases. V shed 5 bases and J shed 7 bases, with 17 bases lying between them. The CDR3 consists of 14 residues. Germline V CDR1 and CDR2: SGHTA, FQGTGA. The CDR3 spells CASSLGSGASGYTF. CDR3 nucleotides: TGTGCCAGCAGCCTCGGGAGTGGGGCAAGTGGCTACACCTTC.

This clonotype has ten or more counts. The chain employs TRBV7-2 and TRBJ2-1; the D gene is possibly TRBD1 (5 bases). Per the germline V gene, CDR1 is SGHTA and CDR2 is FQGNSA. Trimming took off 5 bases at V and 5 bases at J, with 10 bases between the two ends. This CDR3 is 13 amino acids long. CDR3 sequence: CASSQQDHNEQFF. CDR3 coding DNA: TGTGCCAGCAGCCAACAGGACCACAATGAGCAGTTCTTC.

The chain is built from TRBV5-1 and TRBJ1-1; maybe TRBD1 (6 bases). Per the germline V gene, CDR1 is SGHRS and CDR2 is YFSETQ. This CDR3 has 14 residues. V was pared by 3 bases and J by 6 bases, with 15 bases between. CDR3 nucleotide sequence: TGCGCCAGCAGCTGGGGACACCGGGAGGCTGAAGCTTTCTTT. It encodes CASSWGHREAEAFF.

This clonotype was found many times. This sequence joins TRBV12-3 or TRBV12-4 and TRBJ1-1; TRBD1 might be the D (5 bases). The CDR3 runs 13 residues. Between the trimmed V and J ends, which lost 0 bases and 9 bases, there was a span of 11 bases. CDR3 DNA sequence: TGTGCCAGCAGTTTAGCGCTAACAGGAAAAGCTTTCTTT. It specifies CASSLALTGKAFF.

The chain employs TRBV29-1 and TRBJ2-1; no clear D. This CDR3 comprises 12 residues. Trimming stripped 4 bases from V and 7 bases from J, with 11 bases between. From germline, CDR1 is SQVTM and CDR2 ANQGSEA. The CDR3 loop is CSVGLRENEQFF. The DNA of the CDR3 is TGCAGCGTTGGTCTCCGAGAGAATGAGCAGTTCTTC.

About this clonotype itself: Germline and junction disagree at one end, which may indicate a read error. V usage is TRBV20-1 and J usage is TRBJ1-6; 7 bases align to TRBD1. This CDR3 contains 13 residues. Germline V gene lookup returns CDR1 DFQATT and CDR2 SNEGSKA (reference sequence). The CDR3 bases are TGCAGTGCTAGACAGGGGGTTGATTCACCCCGCCACTTT. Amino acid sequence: CSARQGVDSPRHF.

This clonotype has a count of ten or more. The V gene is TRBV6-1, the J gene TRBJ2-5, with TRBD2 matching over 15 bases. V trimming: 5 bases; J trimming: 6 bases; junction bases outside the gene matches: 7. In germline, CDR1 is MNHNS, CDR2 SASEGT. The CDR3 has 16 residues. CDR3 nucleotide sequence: TGTGCCAGCAGTCGACTCGGGACTAGCGGGAGGCAGACCCAGTACTTC. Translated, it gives CASSRLGTSGRQTQYF.

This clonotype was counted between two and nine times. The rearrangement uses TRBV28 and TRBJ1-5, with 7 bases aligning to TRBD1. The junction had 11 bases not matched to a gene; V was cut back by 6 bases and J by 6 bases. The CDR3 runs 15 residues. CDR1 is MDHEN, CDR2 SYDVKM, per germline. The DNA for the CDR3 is TGTGCCAGCAGCCTCTACAGGGGAACGGTTCAGCCCCAGCATTTT. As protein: CASSLYRGTVQPQHF.

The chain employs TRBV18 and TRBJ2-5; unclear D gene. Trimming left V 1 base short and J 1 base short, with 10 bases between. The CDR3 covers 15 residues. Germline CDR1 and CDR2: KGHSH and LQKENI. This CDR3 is CASSPRLAVQETQYF. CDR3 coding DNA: TGTGCCAGCTCACCACGGTTAGCAGTCCAAGAGACCCAGTACTTC.

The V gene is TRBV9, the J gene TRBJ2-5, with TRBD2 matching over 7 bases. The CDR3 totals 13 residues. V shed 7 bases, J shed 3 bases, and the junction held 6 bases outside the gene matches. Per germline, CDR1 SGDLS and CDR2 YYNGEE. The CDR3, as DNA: TGTGCCAGCGGGTCAGGGAGGGAAGAGACCCAGTACTTC. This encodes CASGSGREETQYF.

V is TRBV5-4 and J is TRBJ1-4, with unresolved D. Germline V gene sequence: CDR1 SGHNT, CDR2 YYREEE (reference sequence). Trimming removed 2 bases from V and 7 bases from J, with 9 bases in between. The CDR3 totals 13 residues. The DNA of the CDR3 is TGTGCCAGCAGCTTAAAGAATGGTGAAAAACTGTTTTTT. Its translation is CASSLKNGEKLFF.